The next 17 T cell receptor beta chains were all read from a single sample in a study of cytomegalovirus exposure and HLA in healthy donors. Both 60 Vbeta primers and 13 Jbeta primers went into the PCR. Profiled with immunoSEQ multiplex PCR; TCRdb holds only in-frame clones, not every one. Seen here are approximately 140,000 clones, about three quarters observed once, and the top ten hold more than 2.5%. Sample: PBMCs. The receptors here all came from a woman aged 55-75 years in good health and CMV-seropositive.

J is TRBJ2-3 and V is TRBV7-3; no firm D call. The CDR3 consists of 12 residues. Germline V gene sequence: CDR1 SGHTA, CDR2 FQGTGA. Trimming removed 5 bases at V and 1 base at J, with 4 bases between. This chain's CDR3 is CASSRGTDTQYF. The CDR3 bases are TGTGCCAGCAGCCGCGGCACAGATACGCAGTATTTT. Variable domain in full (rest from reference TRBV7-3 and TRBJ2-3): GAGVSQTPSNKVTEKGKYVELRCDPISGHTALYWYRQSLGQGPEFLIYFQGTGAADDSGLPNDRFFAVRPEGSVSTLKIQRTERGDSAVYLCASSRGTDTQYFGPGTRLTVL.

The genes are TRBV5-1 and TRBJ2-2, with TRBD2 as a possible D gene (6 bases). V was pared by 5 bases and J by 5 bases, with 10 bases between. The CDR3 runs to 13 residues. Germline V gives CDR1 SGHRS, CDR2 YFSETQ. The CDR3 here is CASRSGGTGELFF. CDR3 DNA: TGCGCCAGCAGATCAGGAGGGACCGGGGAGCTGTTTTTT.

CDR3 loop: CASSKVRVIGETQYF. The CDR3 DNA follows: TGTGCCAGCAGCAAGGTGCGGGTAATAGGGGAGACCCAGTACTTC. The V call is TRBV5-6, the J call TRBJ2-5; D perhaps matches TRBD2 (5 bases). Germline lookup yields CDR1 SGHDT and CDR2 YYEEEE. V lost 4 bases and J lost 5, with 18 bases in between. The CDR3 sequence is 15 residues long.

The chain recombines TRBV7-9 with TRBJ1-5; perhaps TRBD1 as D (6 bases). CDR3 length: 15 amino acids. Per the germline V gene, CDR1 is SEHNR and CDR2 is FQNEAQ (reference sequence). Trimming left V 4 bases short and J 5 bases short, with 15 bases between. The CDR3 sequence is CASSSGAGQYQPQHF. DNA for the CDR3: TGTGCCAGCAGCTCAGGAGCTGGACAGTATCAGCCCCAGCATTTT.

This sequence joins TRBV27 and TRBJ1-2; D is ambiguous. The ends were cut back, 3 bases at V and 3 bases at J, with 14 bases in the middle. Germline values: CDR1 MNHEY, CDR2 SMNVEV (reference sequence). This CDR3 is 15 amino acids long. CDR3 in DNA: TGTGCCAGCAGTTTCGGCCTCGGGGTCGACTATGGCTACACCTTC. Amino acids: CASSFGLGVDYGYTF.

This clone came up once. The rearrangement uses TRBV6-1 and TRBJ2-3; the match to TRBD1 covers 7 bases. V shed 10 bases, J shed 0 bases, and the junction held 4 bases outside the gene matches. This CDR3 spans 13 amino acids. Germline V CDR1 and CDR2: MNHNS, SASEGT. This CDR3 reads CAMRQGSTDTQYF. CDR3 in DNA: TGTGCCATGAGACAGGGAAGCACAGATACGCAGTATTTT.

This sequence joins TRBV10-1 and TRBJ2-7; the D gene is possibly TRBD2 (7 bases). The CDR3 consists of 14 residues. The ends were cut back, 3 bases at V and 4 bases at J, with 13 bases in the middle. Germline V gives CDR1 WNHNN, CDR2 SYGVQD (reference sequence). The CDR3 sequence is CASSDRRGRYEQYF. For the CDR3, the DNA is TGCGCCAGCAGTGACCGGCGGGGGCGGTACGAGCAGTACTTC.

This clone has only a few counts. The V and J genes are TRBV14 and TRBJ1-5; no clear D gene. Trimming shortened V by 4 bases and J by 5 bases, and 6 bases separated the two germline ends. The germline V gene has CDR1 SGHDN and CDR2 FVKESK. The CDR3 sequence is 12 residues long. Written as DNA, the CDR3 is TGTGCCAGCAGCCTTAGTCATCAGCCCCAGCATTTT. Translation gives CASSLSHQPQHF.

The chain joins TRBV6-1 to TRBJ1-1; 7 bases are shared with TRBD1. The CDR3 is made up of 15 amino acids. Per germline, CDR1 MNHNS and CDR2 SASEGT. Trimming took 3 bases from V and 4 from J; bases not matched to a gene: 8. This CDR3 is CASSDRQGRRTEAFF. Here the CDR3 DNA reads TGTGCCAGCAGTGACCGACAGGGAAGGCGCACTGAAGCTTTCTTT.

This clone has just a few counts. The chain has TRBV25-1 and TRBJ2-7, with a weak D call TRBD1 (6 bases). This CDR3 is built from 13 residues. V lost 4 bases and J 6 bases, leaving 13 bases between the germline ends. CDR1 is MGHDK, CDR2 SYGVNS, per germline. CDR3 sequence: CASSVTQGSEQYF. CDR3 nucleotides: TGTGCCAGCAGTGTAACACAGGGCTCCGAGCAGTACTTC.

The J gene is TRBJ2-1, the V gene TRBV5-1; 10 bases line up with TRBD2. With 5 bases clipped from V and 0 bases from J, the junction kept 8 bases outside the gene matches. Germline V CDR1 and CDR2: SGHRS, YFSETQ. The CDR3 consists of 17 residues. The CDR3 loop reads CASSPSLAGGSYNEQFF. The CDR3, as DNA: TGCGCCAGCAGTCCCTCCTTAGCGGGGGGCTCCTACAATGAGCAGTTCTTC.

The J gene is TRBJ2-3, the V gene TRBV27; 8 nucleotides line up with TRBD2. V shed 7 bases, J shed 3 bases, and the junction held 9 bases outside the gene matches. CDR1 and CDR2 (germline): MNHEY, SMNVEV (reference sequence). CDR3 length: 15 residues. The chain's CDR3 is CASTAIAGPTDTQYF. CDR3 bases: TGTGCCAGCACGGCAATAGCGGGGCCGACAGATACGCAGTATTTT.

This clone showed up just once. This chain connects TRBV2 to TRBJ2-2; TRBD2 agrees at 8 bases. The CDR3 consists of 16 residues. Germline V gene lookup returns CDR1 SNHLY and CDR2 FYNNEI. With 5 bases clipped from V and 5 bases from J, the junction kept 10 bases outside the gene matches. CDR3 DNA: TGTGCCAGCAGTCCCCAGGTAGCGGGACCGACCGGGGAGCTGTTTTTT. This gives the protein CASSPQVAGPTGELFF.

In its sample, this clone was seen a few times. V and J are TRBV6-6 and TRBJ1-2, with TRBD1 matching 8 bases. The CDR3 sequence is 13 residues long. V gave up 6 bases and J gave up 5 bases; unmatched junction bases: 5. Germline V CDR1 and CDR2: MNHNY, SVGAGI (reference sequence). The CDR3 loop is CASSQGAAYGYTF. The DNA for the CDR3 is TGTGCCAGCAGCCAGGGGGCAGCATATGGCTACACCTTC.

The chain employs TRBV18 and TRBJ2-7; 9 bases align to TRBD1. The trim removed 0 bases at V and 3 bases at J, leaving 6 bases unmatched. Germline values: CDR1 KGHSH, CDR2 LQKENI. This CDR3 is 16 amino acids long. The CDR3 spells CASSPPLGQGRYEQYF. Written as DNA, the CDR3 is TGTGCCAGCTCACCACCTCTGGGACAGGGTCGCTACGAGCAGTACTTC.

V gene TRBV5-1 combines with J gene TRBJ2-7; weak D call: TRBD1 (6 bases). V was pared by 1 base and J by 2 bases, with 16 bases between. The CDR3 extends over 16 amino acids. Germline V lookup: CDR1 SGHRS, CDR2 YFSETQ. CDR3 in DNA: TGCGCCAGCAGCTTGAGTAGTACAGGGAGAACCTACGAGCAGTACTTC. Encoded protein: CASSLSSTGRTYEQYF.

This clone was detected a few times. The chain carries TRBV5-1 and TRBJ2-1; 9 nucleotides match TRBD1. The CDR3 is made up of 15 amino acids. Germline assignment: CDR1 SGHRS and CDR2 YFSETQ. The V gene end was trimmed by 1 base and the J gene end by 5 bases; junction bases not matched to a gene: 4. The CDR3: CASSLTGGADNEQFF. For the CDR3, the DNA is TGCGCCAGCAGCTTGACAGGGGGCGCGGACAATGAGCAGTTCTTC. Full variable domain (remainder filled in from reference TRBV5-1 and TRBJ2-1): KAGVTQTPRYLIKTRGQQVTLSCSPISGHRSVSWYQQTPGQGLQFLFEYFSETQRNKGNFPGRFSGRQFSNSRSEMNVSTLELGDSALYLCASSLTGGADNEQFFGPGTRLTVL.